This entry lists 17 T cell receptor beta chains sequenced from one sample in a study of T cell responses to AZD1222 COVID-19 vaccine. This table comes from immunoSEQ multiplex PCR, and its TCRdb copy is limited to in-frame clones, with some not included. The data hold 80,000 or so clones, with roughly nine tenths observed a single time. The source material was peripheral blood, sampled 28 days after the second AZD1222 dose. The source is an adult who received the AZD1222 COVID-19 vaccine.

The V gene is TRBV3-1 (or the pseudogene TRBV3-2), the J gene TRBJ2-3, with a possible D match to TRBD1 (6 bases). The CDR3 consists of 14 residues. Trimming cost V 0 bases and J 12 bases, with 16 bases left between them. The germline V gene encodes CDR1 LGHDT and CDR2 YNNKEL (reference sequence). The CDR3 reads CASSQDGGGRAQYF. The CDR3 nucleotides read TGTGCCAGCAGCCAAGATGGGGGCGGGCGGGCCCAGTATTTT.

The V call is TRBV18, the J call TRBJ2-5; D is uncertain. CDR3 length: 15 amino acids. Looked up from germline, CDR1 is KGHSH and CDR2 is LQKENI. V dropped 3 bases and J dropped 3 bases, with 14 bases sitting between them. DNA of the CDR3: TGTGCCAGCTCACCGAGACCACGAAAAGAAGAGACCCAGTACTTC. Protein: CASSPRPRKEETQYF.

The J gene is TRBJ2-7, the V gene TRBV27, with 12 bases matching TRBD2. Germline V lookup: CDR1 MNHEY, CDR2 SMNVEV (reference sequence). V lost 2 bases to trimming and J lost 3 bases; unmatched junction nucleotides: 11. The CDR3 contains 18 residues. The CDR3 protein is CASSLRGRGLAGIYEQYF. CDR3 nucleotide sequence: TGTGCCAGCAGTTTAAGGGGCCGAGGACTAGCGGGGATCTACGAGCAGTACTTC.

This chain links TRBV5-1 with TRBJ2-7, with D tentatively TRBD2 (5 bases). The CDR3 is 13 amino acids. V shed 3 bases and J shed 3 bases, with 10 bases lying between them. Germline V CDR1 and CDR2: SGHRS, YFSETQ. CDR3 coding DNA: TGCGCCAGCAGCTCCGGACTCAACTACGAGCAGTACTTC. It yields the protein CASSSGLNYEQYF. The variable domain in full, with the rest retrieved from reference TRBV5-1 and TRBJ2-7, is KAGVTQTPRYLIKTRGQQVTLSCSPISGHRSVSWYQQTPGQGLQFLFEYFSETQRNKGNFPGRFSGRQFSNSRSEMNVSTLELGDSALYLCASSSGLNYEQYFGPGTRLTVT.

The chain has TRBV29-1 and TRBJ2-6; D gene ambiguous. The V gene's germline CDR1 is SQVTM and CDR2 ANQGSEA. The CDR3 contains 15 residues. CDR3 nucleotides: TGCAGGGGTCGGAACGGAAACTCTGGGGCCAACGTCCTGACTTTC. It codes for CRGRNGNSGANVLTF.

The rearrangement links TRBV5-6 to TRBJ2-7, with 8 positions matching TRBD1. V trimming: 2 bases; J trimming: 3 bases; junction bases outside the gene matches: 13. CDR3 length: 17 residues. CDR1 is SGHDT and CDR2 is YYEEEE in the germline V gene. As DNA, the CDR3 is TGTGCCAGCAGCTTTCGGACAGGGCCGGTAACTCTCTACGAGCAGTACTTC. Translating it yields CASSFRTGPVTLYEQYF.

A single count supports this clone. The chain combines TRBV4-1 with TRBJ2-1; perhaps D is TRBD1 or TRBD2 (5 bases each). Germline loops: CDR1 MGHRA, CDR2 YSYEKL. The V end was cut by 2 bases, the J end by 0 bases, with 11 bases between. There are 16 residues in the CDR3. CDR3 sequence reads: CASSQPGRSSYNEQFF. The CDR3 DNA is TGCGCCAGCAGCCAACCGGGACGGAGCTCCTACAATGAGCAGTTCTTC.

This clone has more than one count but fewer than ten. This chain joins TRBV6-4 and TRBJ1-6; D perhaps matches TRBD1 (5 bases). Trimming stripped 0 bases from V and 15 bases from J, with 15 bases between. Looked up from germline, CDR1 is MRHNA and CDR2 is SNTAGT. The CDR3 is 14 amino acids. CDR3 nucleotide sequence: TGTGCCAGCAGTGACTCAAGGGACCCAGGGCTCCTCCACTTT. Translated, it gives CASSDSRDPGLLHF.

The V and J genes are TRBV6-1 and TRBJ1-3, with 7 bases fitting TRBD1. CDR1 is MNHNS and CDR2 is SASEGT in the germline V gene. The V and J ends lost 3 bases and 7 bases, in that order; junction bases with no gene match: 12. CDR3 length equals 16 residues. The CDR3 bases are TGTGCCAGCAGTGACTTGACGGGACAGCACTGGAACACCATATATTTT. This codes for CASSDLTGQHWNTIYF.

V usage is TRBV7-2 and J usage is TRBJ2-7; tentatively, D is TRBD2 (6 bases). The CDR3 is made up of 15 amino acids. V dropped 2 bases and J dropped 6 bases, with 17 bases sitting between them. Germline CDR1 reads SGHTA; CDR2 reads FQGNSA. The DNA for the CDR3 is TGTGCCAGCAGCTTACTCGGGAGCGGACGCCTCGAGCAGTACTTC. Encoded protein: CASSLLGSGRLEQYF.

The V and J genes are TRBV6-1 and TRBJ2-3, with D possibly TRBD2 on 7 matching bases. The CDR3 consists of 16 residues. Germline CDR1 and CDR2: MNHNS and SASEGT. The V gene lost 2 bases and the J gene lost 4 bases, with 16 bases spanning the gap. The CDR3 DNA sequence: TGTGCCAGCAGTGAATTGGGGGCGGGAGTCCCAGATACGCAGTATTTT. It translates to CASSELGAGVPDTQYF.

This chain links TRBV5-1 with TRBJ1-4, with 9 bases lining up with TRBD1. Germline values: CDR1 SGHRS, CDR2 YFSETQ. V trimming: 5 bases; J trimming: 0 bases; junction bases outside the gene matches: 5. This CDR3 comprises 16 residues. The CDR3 here is CASRGTGFATNEKLFF. CDR3 nucleotides: TGCGCCAGCAGAGGGACAGGGTTTGCAACTAATGAAAAACTGTTTTTT.

This rearrangement joins TRBV2 to TRBJ2-1; maybe TRBD2 (5 bases). The CDR3 extends over 14 amino acids. Germline CDR1 is SNHLY and CDR2 is FYNNEI. The V and J ends lost 6 bases and 2 bases respectively, with 11 bases between them. The CDR3 loop reads CASRDYSTYNEQFF. The CDR3 coding sequence is TGTGCCAGCAGAGACTATAGTACCTACAATGAGCAGTTCTTC.

V gene TRBV6-6 combines with J gene TRBJ2-7; D remains ambiguous. Germline loops: CDR1 MNHNY, CDR2 SVGAGI (reference sequence). There are 16 residues in the CDR3. The V gene lost 0 bases and the J gene lost 1 base, with 13 bases spanning the gap. CDR3 amino acids: CASSYSTRSASYEQYF. The CDR3 coding sequence is TGTGCCAGCAGTTACTCGACACGGTCAGCATCCTACGAGCAGTACTTC.

V gene TRBV19 combines with J gene TRBJ1-3; maybe TRBD1 (5 bases). This CDR3 has 16 amino acids. Trimming removed 1 base from V and 0 bases from J, with 10 bases in between. CDR1 is LNHDA and CDR2 is SQIVND in the germline V gene (reference sequence). For the CDR3, the DNA is TGTGCCAGTAGTATAGGGGACGTCGCCTCTGGAAACACCATATATTTT. This codes for CASSIGDVASGNTIYF. The full variable domain, in which reference TRBV19 and TRBJ1-3 provide the parts outside the CDR3, is DGGITQSPKYLFRKEGQNVTLSCEQNLNHDAMYWYRQDPGQGLRLIYYSQIVNDFQKGDIAEGYSVSREKKESFPLTVTSAQKNPTAFYLCASSIGDVASGNTIYFGEGSWLTVV.

This clone occurred once. V gene TRBV25-1 combines with J gene TRBJ2-1; TRBD2 aligns across 8 bases. This CDR3 has 16 residues. V lost 1 base, J lost 5 bases, and 7 bases stayed unmatched. Germline V lookup: CDR1 MGHDK, CDR2 SYGVNS. The CDR3 sequence is CASSELVPAGDNEQFF. The CDR3 DNA follows: TGTGCCAGCAGTGAATTAGTGCCAGCGGGGGACAATGAGCAGTTCTTC.

This sequence joins TRBV7-6 and TRBJ1-4; 7 bases align to TRBD1. Germline trimming cut 0 bases from V and 5 bases from J; bases unmatched to any gene: 3. The V gene's germline CDR1 is SGHVS and CDR2 FNYEAQ. The CDR3 contains 15 residues. The CDR3 here is CASSLADRPNEKLFF. CDR3 DNA sequence: TGTGCCAGCAGCTTAGCGGACAGGCCAAATGAAAAACTGTTTTTT.